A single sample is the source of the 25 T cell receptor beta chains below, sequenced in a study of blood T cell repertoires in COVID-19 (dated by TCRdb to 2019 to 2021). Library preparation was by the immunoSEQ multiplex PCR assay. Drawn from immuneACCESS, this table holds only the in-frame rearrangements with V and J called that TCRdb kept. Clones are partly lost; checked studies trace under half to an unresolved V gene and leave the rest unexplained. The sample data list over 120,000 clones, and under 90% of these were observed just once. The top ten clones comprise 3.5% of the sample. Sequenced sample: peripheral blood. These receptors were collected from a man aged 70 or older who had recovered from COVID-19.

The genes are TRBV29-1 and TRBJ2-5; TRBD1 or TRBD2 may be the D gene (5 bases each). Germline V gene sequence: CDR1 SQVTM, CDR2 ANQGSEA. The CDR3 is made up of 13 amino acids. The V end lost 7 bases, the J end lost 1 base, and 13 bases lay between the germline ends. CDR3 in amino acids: CSGGMRVQETQYF. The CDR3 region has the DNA TGCAGCGGGGGGATGCGCGTCCAAGAGACCCAGTACTTC.

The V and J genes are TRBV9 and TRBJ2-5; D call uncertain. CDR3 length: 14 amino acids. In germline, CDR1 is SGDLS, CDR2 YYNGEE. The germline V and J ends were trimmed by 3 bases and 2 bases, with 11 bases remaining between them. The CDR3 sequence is CASSAGVTQETQYF. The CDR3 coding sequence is TGTGCCAGCAGCGCCGGTGTGACACAAGAGACCCAGTACTTC. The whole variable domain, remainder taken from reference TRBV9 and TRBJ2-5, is DSGVTQTPKHLITATGQRVTLRCSPRSGDLSVYWYQQSLDQGLQFLIQYYNGEERAKGNILERFSAQQFPDLHSELNLSSLELGDSALYFCASSAGVTQETQYFGPGTRLLVL.

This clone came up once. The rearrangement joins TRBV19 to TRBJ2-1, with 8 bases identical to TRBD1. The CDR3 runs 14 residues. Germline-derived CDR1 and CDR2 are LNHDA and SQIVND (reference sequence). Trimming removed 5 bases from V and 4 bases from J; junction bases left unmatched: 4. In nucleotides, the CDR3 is TGTGCCAGTAGTGCGGACAGGGCATACAATGAGCAGTTCTTC. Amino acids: CASSADRAYNEQFF.

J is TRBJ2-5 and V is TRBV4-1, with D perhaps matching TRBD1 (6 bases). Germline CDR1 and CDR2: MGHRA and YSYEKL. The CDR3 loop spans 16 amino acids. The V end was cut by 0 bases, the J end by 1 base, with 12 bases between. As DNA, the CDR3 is TGCGCCAGCAGCCAAGACCGAACAGGGACCCAAGAGACCCAGTACTTC. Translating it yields CASSQDRTGTQETQYF.

The CDR3 here is CASSPSRGVAYEQYF. The CDR3 nucleotides read TGTGCCAGCTCACCATCCAGGGGCGTCGCCTACGAGCAGTACTTC. The chain has TRBV18 and TRBJ2-7; D is possibly TRBD1 (6 bases). Germline CDR1 reads KGHSH; CDR2 reads LQKENI. The CDR3 contains 15 residues. Trimming removed 2 bases at V and 2 bases at J, with 13 bases between.

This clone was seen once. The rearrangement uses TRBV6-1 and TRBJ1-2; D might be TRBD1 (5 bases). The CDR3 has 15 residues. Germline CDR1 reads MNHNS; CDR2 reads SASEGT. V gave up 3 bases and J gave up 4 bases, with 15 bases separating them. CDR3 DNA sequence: TGTGCCAGCAGTGATTCCCTGGTGGGGGGCTATGGCTACACCTTC. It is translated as CASSDSLVGGYGYTF.

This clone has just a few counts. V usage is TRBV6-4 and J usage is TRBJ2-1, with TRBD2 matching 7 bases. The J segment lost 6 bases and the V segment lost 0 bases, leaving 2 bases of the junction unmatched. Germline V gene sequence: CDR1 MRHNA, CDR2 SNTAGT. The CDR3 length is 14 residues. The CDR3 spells CASSDSGEGNEQFF. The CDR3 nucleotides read TGTGCCAGCAGTGACTCGGGGGAGGGCAATGAGCAGTTCTTC.

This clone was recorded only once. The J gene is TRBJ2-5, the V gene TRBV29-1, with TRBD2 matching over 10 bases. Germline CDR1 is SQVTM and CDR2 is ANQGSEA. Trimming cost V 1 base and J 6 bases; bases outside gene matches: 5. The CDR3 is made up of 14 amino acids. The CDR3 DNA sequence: TGCAGCGTTGAAGCCCTAGCGGGAGTTCAGACCCAGTACTTC. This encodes CSVEALAGVQTQYF.

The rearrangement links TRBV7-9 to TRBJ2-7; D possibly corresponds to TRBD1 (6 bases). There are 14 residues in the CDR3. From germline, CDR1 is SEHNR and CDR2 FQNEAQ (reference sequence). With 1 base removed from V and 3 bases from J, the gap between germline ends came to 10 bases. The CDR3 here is CASSLVPGVYEQYF. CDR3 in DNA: TGTGCCAGCAGCTTAGTTCCAGGGGTCTACGAGCAGTACTTC.

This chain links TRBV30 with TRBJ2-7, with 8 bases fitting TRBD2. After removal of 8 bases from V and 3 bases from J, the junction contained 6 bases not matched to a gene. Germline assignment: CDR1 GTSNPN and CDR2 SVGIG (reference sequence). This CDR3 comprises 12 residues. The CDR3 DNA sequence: TGTGCCGGACTAAGCGGGAGCTACGAGCAGTACTTC. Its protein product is CAGLSGSYEQYF.

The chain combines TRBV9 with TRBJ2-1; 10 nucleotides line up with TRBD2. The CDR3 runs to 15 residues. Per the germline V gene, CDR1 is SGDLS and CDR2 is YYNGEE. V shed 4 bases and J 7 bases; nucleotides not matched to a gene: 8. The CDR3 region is CASSHSGRPENEQFF. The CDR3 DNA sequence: TGTGCCAGCAGCCATAGCGGGAGGCCAGAAAATGAGCAGTTCTTC.

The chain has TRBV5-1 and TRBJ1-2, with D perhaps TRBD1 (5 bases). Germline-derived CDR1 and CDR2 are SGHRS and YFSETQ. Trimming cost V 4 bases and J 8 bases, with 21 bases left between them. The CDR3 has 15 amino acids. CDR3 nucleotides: TGCGCCAGCAGCCCTACACCCCCCACAGGATACGGCTACACCTTC. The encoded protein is CASSPTPPTGYGYTF.

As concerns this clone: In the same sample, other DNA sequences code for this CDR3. This CDR3 reads CASSLGDSPNYGYTF. CDR3 nucleotides: TGTGCCAGCAGCTTGGGGGACAGCCCCAACTATGGCTACACCTTC. The chain has TRBV5-5 and TRBJ1-2; 7 nucleotides match TRBD1. The CDR3 is made up of 15 amino acids. Trimming cost V 0 bases and J 2 bases; bases outside gene matches: 4. Germline V gives CDR1 SGHKS, CDR2 YYEKEE (reference sequence).

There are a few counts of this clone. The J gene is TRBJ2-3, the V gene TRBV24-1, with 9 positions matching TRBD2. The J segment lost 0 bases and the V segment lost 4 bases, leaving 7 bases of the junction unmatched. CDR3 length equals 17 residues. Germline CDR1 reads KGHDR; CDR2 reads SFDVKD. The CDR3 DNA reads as TGTGCCACCAGTGACTCTGGACTAGCGTCTAGCACAGATACGCAGTATTTT. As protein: CATSDSGLASSTDTQYF.

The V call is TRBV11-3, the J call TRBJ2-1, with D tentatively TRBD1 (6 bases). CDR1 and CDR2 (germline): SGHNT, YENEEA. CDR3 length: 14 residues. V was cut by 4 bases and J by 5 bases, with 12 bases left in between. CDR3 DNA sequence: TGTGCCAGCAGCTCAAGACAGGAAAACAATGAGCAGTTCTTC. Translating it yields CASSSRQENNEQFF.

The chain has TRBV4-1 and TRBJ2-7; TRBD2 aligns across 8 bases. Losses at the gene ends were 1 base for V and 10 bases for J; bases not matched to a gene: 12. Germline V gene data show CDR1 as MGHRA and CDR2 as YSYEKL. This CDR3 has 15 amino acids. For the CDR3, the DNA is TGCGCCAGCAGCCAAGTGGGCGGGAGGAGCCAAATTCAGTACTTC. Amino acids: CASSQVGGRSQIQYF.

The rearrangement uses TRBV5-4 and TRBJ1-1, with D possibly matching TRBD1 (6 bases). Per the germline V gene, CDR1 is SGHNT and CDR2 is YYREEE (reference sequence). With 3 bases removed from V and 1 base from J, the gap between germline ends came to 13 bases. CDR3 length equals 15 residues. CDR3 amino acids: CASSYSGAGNTEAFF. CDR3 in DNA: TGTGCCAGCAGCTACTCAGGGGCGGGGAACACTGAAGCTTTCTTT. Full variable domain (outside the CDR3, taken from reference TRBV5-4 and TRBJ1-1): ETGVTQSPTHLIKTRGQQVTLRCSSQSGHNTVSWYQQALGQGPQFIFQYYREEENGRGNFPPRFSGLQFPNYSSELNVNALELDDSALYLCASSYSGAGNTEAFFGQGTRLTVV.

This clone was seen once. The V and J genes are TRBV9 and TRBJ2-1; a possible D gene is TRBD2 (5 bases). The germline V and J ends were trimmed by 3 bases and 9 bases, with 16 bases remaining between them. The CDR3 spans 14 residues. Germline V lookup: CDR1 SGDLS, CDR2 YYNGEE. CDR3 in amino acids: CASSARRLEGEQFF. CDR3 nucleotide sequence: TGTGCCAGCAGCGCCCGGAGGCTAGAGGGTGAGCAGTTCTTC.

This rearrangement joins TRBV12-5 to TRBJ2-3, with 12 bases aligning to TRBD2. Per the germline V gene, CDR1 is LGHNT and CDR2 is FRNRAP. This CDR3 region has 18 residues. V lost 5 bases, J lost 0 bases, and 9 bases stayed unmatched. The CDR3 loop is CASGPAGLAGGSTDTQYF. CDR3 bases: TGTGCTAGTGGTCCGGCCGGGCTAGCGGGAGGGAGCACAGATACGCAGTATTTT.

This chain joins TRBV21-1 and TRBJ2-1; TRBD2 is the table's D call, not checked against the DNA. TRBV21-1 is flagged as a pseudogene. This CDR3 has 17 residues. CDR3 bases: TGTGCCAGCAGCAAAGTTACGGCGGGAGTGGTCCACAATGAGCAGTTCTTC. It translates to CASSKVTAGVVHNEQFF.

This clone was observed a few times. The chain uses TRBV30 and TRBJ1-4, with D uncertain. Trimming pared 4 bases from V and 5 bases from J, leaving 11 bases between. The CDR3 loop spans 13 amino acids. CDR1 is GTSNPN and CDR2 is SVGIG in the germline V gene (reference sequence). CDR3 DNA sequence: TGTGCCTGGACATGGAGCCCCAATGAAAAACTGTTTTTT. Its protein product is CAWTWSPNEKLFF.

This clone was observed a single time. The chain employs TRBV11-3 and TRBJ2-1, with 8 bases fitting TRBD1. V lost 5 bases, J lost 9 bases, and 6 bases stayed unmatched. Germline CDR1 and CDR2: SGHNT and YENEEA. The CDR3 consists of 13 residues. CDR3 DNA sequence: TGTGCCAGCAGCCGCGGACAGGGTGTTGAGCAGTTCTTC. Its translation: CASSRGQGVEQFF.

The CDR3 DNA follows: TGTGCCAGCAGCTTGTTTCGAGTATCTTTTCGTCTTCATGAAGCTTTCTTT. The encoded protein is CASSLFRVSFRLHEAFF. The chain uses TRBV5-4 and TRBJ1-1; no clear D gene. Trimming left V 1 base short and J 7 bases short, with 23 bases between. The CDR3 covers 17 residues. CDR1 SGHNT and CDR2 YYREEE come from the germline V gene (reference sequence).

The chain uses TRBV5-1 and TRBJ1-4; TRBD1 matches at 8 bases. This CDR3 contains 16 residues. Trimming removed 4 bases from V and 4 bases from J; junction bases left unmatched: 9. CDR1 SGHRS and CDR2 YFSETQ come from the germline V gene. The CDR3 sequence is CASSLISGQDNEKLFF. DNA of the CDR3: TGCGCCAGCAGCCTAATTTCGGGACAGGATAATGAAAAACTGTTTTTT.

CDR3 sequence (DNA): TGTGCCAGCAGTGATAGGGGGCAGAGGTCCTACGAGCAGTACTTC. Protein sequence: CASSDRGQRSYEQYF. The rearrangement links TRBV2 to TRBJ2-7, with TRBD1 matching over 7 bases. This CDR3 contains 15 residues. Per the germline V gene, CDR1 is SNHLY and CDR2 is FYNNEI. Trimming cost V 3 bases and J 1 base; bases outside gene matches: 6.